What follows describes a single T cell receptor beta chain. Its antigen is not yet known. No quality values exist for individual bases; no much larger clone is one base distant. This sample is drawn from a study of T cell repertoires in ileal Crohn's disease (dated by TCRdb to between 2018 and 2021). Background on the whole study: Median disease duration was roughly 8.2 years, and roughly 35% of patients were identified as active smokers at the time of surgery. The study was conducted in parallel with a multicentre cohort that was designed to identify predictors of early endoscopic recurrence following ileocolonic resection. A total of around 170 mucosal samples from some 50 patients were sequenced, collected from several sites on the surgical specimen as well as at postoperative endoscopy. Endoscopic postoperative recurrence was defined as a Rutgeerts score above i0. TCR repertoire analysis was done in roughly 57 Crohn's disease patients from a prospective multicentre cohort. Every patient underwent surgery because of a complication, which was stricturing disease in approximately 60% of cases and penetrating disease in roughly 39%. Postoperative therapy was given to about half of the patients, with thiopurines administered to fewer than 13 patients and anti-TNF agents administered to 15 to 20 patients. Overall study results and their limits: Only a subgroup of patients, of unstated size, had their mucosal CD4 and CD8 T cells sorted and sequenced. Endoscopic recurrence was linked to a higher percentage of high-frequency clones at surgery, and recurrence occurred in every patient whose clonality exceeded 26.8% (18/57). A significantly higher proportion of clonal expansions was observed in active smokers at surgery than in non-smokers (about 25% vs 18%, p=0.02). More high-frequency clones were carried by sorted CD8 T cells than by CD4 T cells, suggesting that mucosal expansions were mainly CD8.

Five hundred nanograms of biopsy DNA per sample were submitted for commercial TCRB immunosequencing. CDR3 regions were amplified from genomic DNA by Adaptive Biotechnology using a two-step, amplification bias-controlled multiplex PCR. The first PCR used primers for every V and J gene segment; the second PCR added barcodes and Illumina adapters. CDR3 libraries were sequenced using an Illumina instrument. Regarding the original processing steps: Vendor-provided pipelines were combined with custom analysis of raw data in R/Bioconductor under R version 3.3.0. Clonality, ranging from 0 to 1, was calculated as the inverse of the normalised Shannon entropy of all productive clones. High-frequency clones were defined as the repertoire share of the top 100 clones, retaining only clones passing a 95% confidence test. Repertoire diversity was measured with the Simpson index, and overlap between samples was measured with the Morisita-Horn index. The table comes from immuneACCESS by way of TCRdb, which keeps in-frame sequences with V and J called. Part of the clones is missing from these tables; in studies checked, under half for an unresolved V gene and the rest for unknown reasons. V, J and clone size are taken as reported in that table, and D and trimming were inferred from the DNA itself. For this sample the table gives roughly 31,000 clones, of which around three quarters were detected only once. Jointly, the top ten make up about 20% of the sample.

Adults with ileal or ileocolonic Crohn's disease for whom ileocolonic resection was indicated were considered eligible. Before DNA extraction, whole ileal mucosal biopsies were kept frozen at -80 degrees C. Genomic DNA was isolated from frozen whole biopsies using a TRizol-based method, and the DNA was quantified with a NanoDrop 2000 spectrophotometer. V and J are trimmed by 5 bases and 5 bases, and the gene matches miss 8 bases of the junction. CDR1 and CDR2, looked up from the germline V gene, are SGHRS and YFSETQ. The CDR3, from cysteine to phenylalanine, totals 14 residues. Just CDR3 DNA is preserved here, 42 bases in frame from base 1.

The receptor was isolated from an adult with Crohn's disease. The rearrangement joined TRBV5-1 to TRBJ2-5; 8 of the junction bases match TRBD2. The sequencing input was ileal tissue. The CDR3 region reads CASSLAGFRETQYF. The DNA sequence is TGCGCCAGCAGTTTAGCGGGATTCAGGGAGACCCAGTACTTC.